The 3 T cell receptor beta chains reported below all come from one sample, sequenced in a study of response to subunit inactivated influenza vaccine. TCRdb passed the RT-PCR reads through MiXCR, listing each CDR3 protein once. The data contain 500,000 to 600,000 distinct CDR3 sequences, about 11% of them seen just once; the ten biggest clones take up approximately 9.9%. These data also featured in a second study, about T cells expressing NK-cell markers. That study reports: Generation of TCR beta cDNA was performed by 5'RACE template switching incorporating UMIs.

The material sequenced was PBMCs from blood, taken on the day of vaccination. The receptor source for this set is a man aged 50 to 59 who received an inactivated influenza vaccine.

This chain connects TRBV20-1 to TRBJ2-5, with 10 positions matching TRBD1. The germline CDR1 and CDR2 sequences are DFQATT and SNEGSKA (reference sequence). Unmatched junction bases numbered 12, after V lost 6 bases and J lost 5 bases. The CDR3 runs to 15 residues. CDR3 in amino acids: CSAGDRDRGGETQYF. The CDR3 coding sequence is TGCAGTGCCGGTGATCGGGACAGGGGTGGGGAGACCCAGTACTTC.

This clonotype has just a few counts. This sequence joins TRBV28 and TRBJ2-3; 10 bases are a match to TRBD2. The CDR3 length is 14 residues. V lost 7 bases to trimming and J lost 8 bases; unmatched junction nucleotides: 9. Germline lookup yields CDR1 MDHEN and CDR2 SYDVKM. The CDR3 DNA is TGTGCCAGCAAGAGGAGCGGGGGGGCCGGTACGCAGTATTTT. Its protein product is CASKRSGGAGTQYF.

This clonotype was counted between two and nine times. The chain recombines TRBV4-1 with TRBJ2-3; 10 nucleotides line up with TRBD2. The CDR3 length is 17 residues. Germline V lookup: CDR1 MGHRA, CDR2 YSYEKL. V gave up 1 base and J gave up 5 bases; unmatched junction bases: 9. CDR3 sequence reads: CASSQGAGSGGIDTQYF. The CDR3 DNA is TGCGCCAGCAGCCAAGGCGCTGGTAGCGGGGGGATAGATACGCAGTATTTT.